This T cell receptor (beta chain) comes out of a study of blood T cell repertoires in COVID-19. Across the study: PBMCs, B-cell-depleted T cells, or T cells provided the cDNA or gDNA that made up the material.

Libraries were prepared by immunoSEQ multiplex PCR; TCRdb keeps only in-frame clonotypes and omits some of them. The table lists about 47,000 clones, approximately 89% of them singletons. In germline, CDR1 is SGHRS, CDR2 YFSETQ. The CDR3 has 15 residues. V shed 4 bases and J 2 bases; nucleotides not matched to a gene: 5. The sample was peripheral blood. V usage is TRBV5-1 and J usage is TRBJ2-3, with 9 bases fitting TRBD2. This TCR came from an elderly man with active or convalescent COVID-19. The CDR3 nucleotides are TGCGCCAGCAGCCCGCTAGCGGGGATCACAGATACGCAGTATTTT. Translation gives CASSPLAGITDTQYF.